These 17 T cell receptor beta chains were all obtained from the same sample, sequenced in a study of blood T cell repertoires in COVID-19. Generated by immunoSEQ multiplex PCR, the TCRdb table keeps only in-frame clones and is missing some. The sample lists around 280,000 clones, around 90% seen once, with 2% to 2.5% in the top ten. Sequenced material: peripheral blood. The receptors come from a woman aged 50 to 60 who had recovered from COVID-19.

This chain uses TRBV24-1 with TRBJ2-7, with TRBD1 matching 8 bases. The CDR3 contains 13 residues. J lost 1 base, V lost 7 bases, and 2 bases had no gene match. CDR1 and CDR2 (germline): KGHDR, SFDVKD. The CDR3 here is CATRTGASYEQYF. The CDR3 region has the DNA TGTGCCACCAGGACAGGGGCTTCCTACGAGCAGTACTTC.

The genes are TRBV6-5 and TRBJ1-2; D ambiguous. The germline CDR1 and CDR2 sequences are MNHEY and SVGAGI. This CDR3 contains 13 residues. Trimming shortened V by 6 bases and J by 5 bases, and 13 bases separated the two germline ends. The CDR3 DNA is TGTGCCAGCAGGAGAGTCGGGGTATATGGCTACACCTTC. Protein product: CASRRVGVYGYTF.

In DNA form, the CDR3 reads TGCGCCAGCAGCCCCGGACTAGCGGGGGTAAATGAGCAGTTCTTC. Its protein is CASSPGLAGVNEQFF. The rearrangement joins TRBV5-1 to TRBJ2-1; TRBD2 agrees at 13 bases. V was pared by 4 bases and J by 7 bases, with 5 bases of the junction left unmatched. Germline CDR1 SGHRS, CDR2 YFSETQ. The CDR3 is 15 amino acids.

The CDR3 sequence is CATSDDPGTGGYTF. The CDR3, as DNA: TGTGCCACCAGTGATGACCCGGGGACAGGCGGCTACACCTTC. This rearrangement joins TRBV24-1 to TRBJ1-2; 8 positions match TRBD1. The CDR3 has 14 amino acids. From germline, CDR1 is KGHDR and CDR2 SFDVKD. The junction had 7 bases not matched to a gene; V was cut back by 3 bases and J by 8 bases.

This sequence joins TRBV2 and TRBJ2-2, with unresolved D. Trimming removed 3 bases from V and 1 base from J, with 12 bases in between. The CDR3 totals 16 residues. Germline V gene lookup returns CDR1 SNHLY and CDR2 FYNNEI. The CDR3 DNA reads as TGTGCCAGCAGTGATCAACACCCGGGGAACACCGGGGAGCTGTTTTTT. As protein: CASSDQHPGNTGELFF. Full variable domain (outside the CDR3, taken from reference TRBV2 and TRBJ2-2): EPEVTQTPSHQVTQMGQEVILRCVPISNHLYFYWYRQILGQKVEFLVSFYNNEISEKSEIFDDQFSVERPDGSNFTLKIRSTKLEDSAMYFCASSDQHPGNTGELFFGEGSRLTVL.

V usage is TRBV4-1 and J usage is TRBJ2-7; 9 bases align to TRBD2. The V gene's germline CDR1 is MGHRA and CDR2 YSYEKL. CDR3 size: 14 residues. J was trimmed by 9 bases and V by 0 bases; bases with no gene match: 6. The CDR3 loop reads CASSQDLSGLAQYF. In DNA, the CDR3 is TGCGCCAGCAGCCAAGATCTATCGGGACTAGCGCAGTACTTC.

This clone showed up just a few times. This chain uses TRBV15 with TRBJ2-4; 8 nucleotides line up with TRBD2. V shed 0 bases and J 7 bases; nucleotides not matched to a gene: 8. The CDR3 is 16 residues long. Germline loops: CDR1 LNHNV, CDR2 YYDKDF (reference sequence). The CDR3 spells CATSRDGAGGKNIQYF. CDR3 in DNA: TGTGCCACCAGCAGAGATGGGGCGGGGGGCAAGAACATTCAGTACTTC.

The V gene is TRBV6-5, the J gene TRBJ1-1, with TRBD1 as a possible D gene (6 bases). This CDR3 spans 16 amino acids. In germline, CDR1 is MNHEY, CDR2 SVGAGI. Trimming left V 2 bases short and J 4 bases short, with 17 bases between. The DNA for the CDR3 is TGTGCCAGCAGTTACAATTCCGGCAGGGGACGCACTGAAGCTTTCTTT. Protein: CASSYNSGRGRTEAFF.

The rearrangement links TRBV6-2 or TRBV6-3 to TRBJ2-5, with TRBD2 matching 14 bases. CDR1 is MNHEY and CDR2 is SVGEGT in the germline V gene. J was trimmed by 1 base and V by 3 bases; bases with no gene match: 13. The CDR3 has 20 amino acids. The CDR3, as DNA: TGTGCCAGCAGTTATCACGAAGGCGCCGGGACTAGCGGGGGCCAAGAGACCCAGTACTTC. Protein: CASSYHEGAGTSGGQETQYF.

The rearrangement uses TRBV29-1 and TRBJ2-3, with 7 bases that match TRBD1. Germline values: CDR1 SQVTM, CDR2 ANQGSEA. The CDR3 consists of 14 residues. The V segment lost 7 bases and the J segment 2 bases; nucleotides outside the gene matches: 9. CDR3 region: CSAATGTNTDTQYF. The CDR3 coding sequence is TGCAGCGCCGCGACAGGGACAAACACAGATACGCAGTATTTT.

This chain's CDR3 is CASSTQGQGGEQYF. In nucleotides, the CDR3 is TGTGCCAGTAGTACCCAAGGACAGGGCGGAGAGCAGTACTTC. This chain uses TRBV19 with TRBJ2-7; 8 bases are shared with TRBD1. Trimming took 4 bases from V and 7 from J; bases not matched to a gene: 9. CDR1 LNHDA and CDR2 SQIVND come from the germline V gene (reference sequence). The CDR3 sequence is 14 residues long.

This clone was detected only once. This chain joins TRBV28 and TRBJ1-4; D gene unclear. The V gene lost 5 bases and the J gene lost 5 bases, with 12 bases spanning the gap. Per the germline V gene, CDR1 is MDHEN and CDR2 is SYDVKM. The CDR3 spans 14 residues. The CDR3 DNA is TGTGCCAGCAGTCCGGGATCTGGGAATGAAAAACTGTTTTTT. Residues: CASSPGSGNEKLFF. Based on the CDR3 plus reference TRBV28 and TRBJ1-4, the full variable domain is DVKVTQSSRYLVKRTGEKVFLECVQDMDHENMFWYRQDPGLGLRLIYFSYDVKMKEKGDIPEGYSVSREKKERFSLILESASTNQTSMYLCASSPGSGNEKLFFGSGTQLSVL.

This chain joins TRBV24-1 and TRBJ2-7, with D possibly matching TRBD1 (5 bases). The CDR3 is 14 amino acids. V was shortened by 2 bases and J by 5 bases, with 12 bases between the two germline ends. The germline CDR1 and CDR2 sequences are KGHDR and SFDVKD. The CDR3 coding sequence is TGTGCCACCAGTGATTCGGCAGGGAAGGACGAGCAGTACTTC. It translates to CATSDSAGKDEQYF.

A note on this clone: The sample contains more than one DNA sequence encoding this CDR3. V is TRBV7-2 and J is TRBJ2-5; D possibly corresponds to TRBD1 (5 bases). CDR1 is SGHTA and CDR2 is FQGNSA in the germline V gene. V was clipped by 1 base and J by 1 base, with 7 bases between them. The CDR3 is made up of 14 amino acids. The CDR3 region is CASSLDRTQETQYF. The CDR3 DNA follows: TGTGCCAGCAGCTTAGACAGGACCCAAGAGACCCAGTACTTC.

CDR3 in amino acids: CASSQERGGVEKLFF. For the CDR3, the DNA is TGCGCCAGCAGCCAAGAAAGGGGGGGTGTTGAAAAACTGTTTTTT. V usage is TRBV4-3 and J usage is TRBJ1-4; D might be TRBD1 (6 bases). The V end was cut by 0 bases, the J end by 7 bases, with 12 bases between. The CDR3 is 15 amino acids. Germline assignment: CDR1 LGHNA and CDR2 YSLEER.

The chain has TRBV2 and TRBJ2-5; TRBD2 might be the D (6 bases). Germline values: CDR1 SNHLY, CDR2 FYNNEI. Deletions cut 6 bases from V and 7 bases from J, with 6 bases between. The CDR3 is made up of 10 amino acids. The DNA of the CDR3 is TGTGCCAGCAGGGGGGGGACCCAGTACTTC. Translated, it gives CASRGGTQYF. The full variable domain, in which reference TRBV2 and TRBJ2-5 provide the parts outside the CDR3, is EPEVTQTPSHQVTQMGQEVILRCVPISNHLYFYWYRQILGQKVEFLVSFYNNEISEKSEIFDDQFSVERPDGSNFTLKIRSTKLEDSAMYFCASRGGTQYFGPGTRLLVL.

The gene calls are TRBV19 and TRBJ1-5; D call uncertain. V was pared by 3 bases and J by 3 bases, with 12 bases between. The CDR3 covers 15 residues. Germline lookup yields CDR1 LNHDA and CDR2 SQIVND (reference sequence). The CDR3 sequence is CASSISGRTNQPQHF. CDR3 nucleotide sequence: TGTGCCAGTAGTATCAGCGGCCGGACCAATCAGCCCCAGCATTTT.